This T cell receptor beta chain appears in the sequencing data of a study of blood T cell repertoires in COVID-19. Study-level information: The origin of the acute and convalescent COVID-19 samples was the United States, Italy and Spain. PBMCs, B-cell-depleted T cells, or T cells provided the cDNA or gDNA that made up the material.

Original processing methods: Researchers report that nucleated cell counts were estimated from reference gene primer amplification. This table comes from immunoSEQ multiplex PCR, and its TCRdb copy is limited to in-frame clones, with some not included. Clone size and the V and J calls come from that table; the DNA yielded D and trimming. The sample lists about 310,000 clones; 70% to 90% were seen once. Germline V gives CDR1 LGHNA, CDR2 YNFKEQ. The ends were cut back, 4 bases at V and 1 base at J, with 10 bases in the middle. CDR3 size: 15 residues. The sequencing input was peripheral blood. This chain joins TRBV4-2 and TRBJ2-2, with a possible D match to TRBD1 (6 bases). This clonotype was sampled from a woman aged 45-65 years who had recovered from COVID-19. CDR3 bases: TGTGCCAGCAGCCTTCGACAGGTGAACACCGGGGAGCTGTTTTTT. Translated: CASSLRQVNTGELFF.